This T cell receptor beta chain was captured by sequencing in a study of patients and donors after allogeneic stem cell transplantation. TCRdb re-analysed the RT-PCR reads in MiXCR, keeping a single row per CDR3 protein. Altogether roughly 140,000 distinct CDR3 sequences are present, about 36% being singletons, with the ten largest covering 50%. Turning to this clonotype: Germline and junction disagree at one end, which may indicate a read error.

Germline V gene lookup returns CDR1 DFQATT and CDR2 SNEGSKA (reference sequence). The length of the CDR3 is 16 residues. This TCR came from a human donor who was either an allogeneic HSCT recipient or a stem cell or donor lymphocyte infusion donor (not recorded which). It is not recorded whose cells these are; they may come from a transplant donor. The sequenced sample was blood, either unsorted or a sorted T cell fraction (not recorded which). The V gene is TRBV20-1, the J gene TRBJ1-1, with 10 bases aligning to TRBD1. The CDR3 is CSAPGDRGRVKTEAFF. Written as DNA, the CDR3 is TGCAGTGCACCCGGCGACAGGGGGCGGGTGAAAACTGAAGCTTTCTTT.